These 10 T cell receptor beta chains originate from one sample sequenced in a study of radiation and T cells in renal cell carcinoma. Time point meaning: blood 4 weeks post-SBRT, at nephrectomy. Indicated treatment: 15 Gy SBRT to primary tumor, nephrectomy 4 weeks later. The protocol was immunoSEQ multiplex PCR, while the TCRdb copy is restricted to in-frame clones and leaves out a portion. The profile shows 140,000 to 150,000 clones, around 88% of them singletons. The material was blood, obtained from a patient whose treatment included radiotherapy and nephrectomy. These receptors were obtained from a woman between 45 and 60 years old with renal cell carcinoma.

The rearrangement joins TRBV11-2 to TRBJ1-5; TRBD1 matches 9 bases. The CDR3 sequence is 17 residues long. Germline V gene sequence: CDR1 SGHAT, CDR2 FQNNGV. V was pared by 6 bases and J by 0 bases, with 9 bases of the junction left unmatched. In DNA, the CDR3 is TGTGCCAGCAGGGCCGGGACAGGGTTATATAGCAATCAGCCCCAGCATTTT. This encodes CASRAGTGLYSNQPQHF.

This clone was detected only once. The chain employs TRBV19 and TRBJ1-3; a possible D gene is TRBD1 (6 bases). Germline V gives CDR1 LNHDA, CDR2 SQIVND (reference sequence). The CDR3 runs 17 residues. V lost 4 bases, J lost 0 bases, and 16 bases lay in between. Here the CDR3 DNA reads TGTGCCAGTAGTACCCGCCGTGGGGGGGCCTCTGGAAACACCATATATTTT. This sequence encodes CASSTRRGGASGNTIYF.

V and J are TRBV6-5 and TRBJ2-3, with D possibly being TRBD2 (5 bases). With 11 bases removed from V and 5 bases from J, the gap between germline ends came to 17 bases. This CDR3 has 13 residues. The V gene's germline CDR1 is MNHEY and CDR2 SVGAGI. CDR3 sequence (DNA): TGTGCCGCCCGGGCGGAGGCCAAAGATACGCAGTATTTT. Its protein is CAARAEAKDTQYF.

This chain links TRBV5-8 with TRBJ1-1, with D perhaps TRBD1 (5 bases). This CDR3 has 15 residues. Germline V CDR1 and CDR2: SGHTS, YDEGEE. V lost 2 bases and J 1 base, leaving 12 bases between the germline ends. The CDR3 protein is CASSLLRVSNTEAFF. The CDR3 bases are TGTGCCAGCAGCTTACTCAGGGTGTCGAACACTGAAGCTTTCTTT.

The genes are TRBV9 and TRBJ2-5; 7 bases match TRBD2. CDR1 and CDR2 (germline): SGDLS, YYNGEE. V trimming: 0 bases; J trimming: 5 bases; junction bases outside the gene matches: 4. This CDR3 comprises 14 residues. The CDR3 bases are TGTGCCAGCAGCGTAGGTCTAGCGGTGGAGACCCAGTACTTC. Its protein is CASSVGLAVETQYF. Together with reference TRBV9 and TRBJ2-5, the CDR3 gives the full variable domain: DSGVTQTPKHLITATGQRVTLRCSPRSGDLSVYWYQQSLDQGLQFLIQYYNGEERAKGNILERFSAQQFPDLHSELNLSSLELGDSALYFCASSVGLAVETQYFGPGTRLLVL.

The CDR3 sequence is CASSLEGGYGYTF. The CDR3 DNA follows: TGTGCCAGCAGCTTAGAGGGTGGCTATGGCTACACCTTC. This chain joins TRBV11-2 and TRBJ1-2, with D uncertain. This CDR3 is built from 13 residues. V lost 0 bases and J 4 bases, leaving 6 bases between the germline ends. The germline V gene has CDR1 SGHAT and CDR2 FQNNGV.

This sequence joins TRBV27 and TRBJ1-5; 9 bases align to TRBD1. V trimming: 5 bases; J trimming: 4 bases; junction bases outside the gene matches: 3. Germline values: CDR1 MNHEY, CDR2 SMNVEV (reference sequence). This CDR3 comprises 14 residues. The CDR3 region has the DNA TGTGCCAGCAGTCCCGACAGGGGGAATCAGCCCCAGCATTTT. Its protein product is CASSPDRGNQPQHF.

V usage is TRBV5-1 and J usage is TRBJ2-5, with 14 bases matching TRBD2. Trimming cost V 9 bases and J 5 bases; bases outside gene matches: 12. Looked up from germline, CDR1 is SGHRS and CDR2 is YFSETQ. The CDR3 runs 16 residues. This CDR3 reads CATLPGTSGSGETQYF. DNA for the CDR3: TGCGCCACCCTACCGGGGACTAGCGGGAGTGGGGAGACCCAGTACTTC.

This chain uses TRBV27 with TRBJ1-1; D is perhaps TRBD1 (5 bases). The germline gives CDR1 MNHEY, CDR2 SMNVEV (reference sequence). Trimming shortened V by 11 bases and J by 4 bases, and 11 bases separated the two germline ends. The CDR3 has 11 amino acids. The CDR3: CAPNTGTEAFF. Written as DNA, the CDR3 is TGTGCCCCGAACACAGGCACTGAAGCTTTCTTT.

The V gene is TRBV5-4, the J gene TRBJ2-3; maybe TRBD2 (5 bases). Trimming took 0 bases from V and 2 from J, leaving 13 bases between them. CDR3 length equals 16 residues. Germline values: CDR1 SGHNT, CDR2 YYREEE (reference sequence). DNA of the CDR3: TGTGCCAGCAGCTTGGCCAAGCGGTTGGTCACAGATACGCAGTATTTT. It codes for CASSLAKRLVTDTQYF.